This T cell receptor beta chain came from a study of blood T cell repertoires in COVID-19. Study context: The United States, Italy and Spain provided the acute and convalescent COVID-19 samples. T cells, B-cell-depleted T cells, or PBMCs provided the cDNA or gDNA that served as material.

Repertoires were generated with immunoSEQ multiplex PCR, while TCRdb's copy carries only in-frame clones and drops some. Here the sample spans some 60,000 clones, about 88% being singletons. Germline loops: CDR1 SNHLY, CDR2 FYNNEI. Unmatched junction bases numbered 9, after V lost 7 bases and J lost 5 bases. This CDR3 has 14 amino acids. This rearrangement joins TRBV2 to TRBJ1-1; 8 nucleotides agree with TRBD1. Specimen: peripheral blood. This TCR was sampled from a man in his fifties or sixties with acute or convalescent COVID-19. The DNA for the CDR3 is TGTGCCAGCATGCGGGACAGGTGGTGGACTGAAGCTTTCTTT. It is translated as CASMRDRWWTEAFF. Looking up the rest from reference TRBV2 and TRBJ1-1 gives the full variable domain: EPEVTQTPSHQVTQMGQEVILRCVPISNHLYFYWYRQILGQKVEFLVSFYNNEISEKSEIFDDQFSVERPDGSNFTLKIRSTKLEDSAMYFCASMRDRWWTEAFFGQGTRLTVV.